This TCR beta chain was observed in a study of T cell responses to AZD1222 COVID-19 vaccine. Note on this clone: What it binds is not known.

After removal of 5 bases from V and 0 bases from J, the junction contained 7 bases not matched to a gene. The V gene's germline CDR1 is MNHEY and CDR2 SMNVEV (reference sequence). The CDR3 consists of 15 residues. Assay: immunoSEQ multiplex PCR; the TCRdb copy retains only in-frame clones and omits some. There are some 79,000 clones in the sample; 70% to 90% occur only once, and roughly 3.1% lies in the top ten. Study observations and caveats: Sampled repertoires all dated from after the peak T cell response. Clonal diversity was possibly underestimated; the donors were predominantly white British and more often female.

The chain couples TRBV27 to TRBJ2-7; TRBD1 matches at 7 bases. Sequenced material: peripheral blood, taken 28 days after the second AZD1222 dose. The receptor's source is an adult who received the AZD1222 COVID-19 vaccine. The CDR3 here is CASSPRDRSSYEQYF. For the CDR3, the DNA is TGTGCCAGCAGTCCTCGGGACAGAAGCTCCTACGAGCAGTACTTC.